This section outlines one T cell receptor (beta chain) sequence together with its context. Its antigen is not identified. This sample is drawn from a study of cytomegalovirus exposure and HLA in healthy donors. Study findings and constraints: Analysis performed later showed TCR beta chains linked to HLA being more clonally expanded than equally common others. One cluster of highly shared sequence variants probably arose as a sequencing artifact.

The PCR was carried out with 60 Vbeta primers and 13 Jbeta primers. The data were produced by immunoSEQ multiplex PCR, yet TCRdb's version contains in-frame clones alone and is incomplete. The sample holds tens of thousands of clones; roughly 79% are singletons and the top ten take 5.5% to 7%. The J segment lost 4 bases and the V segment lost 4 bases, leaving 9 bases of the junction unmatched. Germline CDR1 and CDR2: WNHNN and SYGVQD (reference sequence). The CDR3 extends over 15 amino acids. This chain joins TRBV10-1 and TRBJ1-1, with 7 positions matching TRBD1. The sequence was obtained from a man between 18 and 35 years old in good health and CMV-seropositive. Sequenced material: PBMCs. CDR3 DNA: TGCGCCAGCAGTGGACACAGGGGAAAGGGCACTGAAGCTTTCTTT. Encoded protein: CASSGHRGKGTEAFF.